The source of this T cell receptor beta chain is a study of T-cell reconstitution after alpha-beta-depleted transplantation in children. This clonotype was counted only a few times. During its preparation, the TCRbeta library received unique molecular identifiers. TCRdb passed the PCR reads through MiXCR, listing each CDR3 protein once. The sample yields nearly 400,000 distinct CDR3 sequences, roughly 20% seen once. The CDR3 loop spans 14 amino acids. V gave up 1 base and J gave up 15 bases, with 16 bases separating them. The chain uses TRBV12-3 or TRBV12-4 and TRBJ1-6; D uncertain. The sequences come from PBMCs from the stem cell graft donor, collected from the stem cell graft. The clonotype comes from a human donor who donated a stem cell graft to a child with acute myeloid leukemia. The CDR3 coding sequence is TGTGCCAGCAGTTTAGACGGAAGATACCCCCTCCTCCACTTT. It is translated as CASSLDGRYPLLHF.